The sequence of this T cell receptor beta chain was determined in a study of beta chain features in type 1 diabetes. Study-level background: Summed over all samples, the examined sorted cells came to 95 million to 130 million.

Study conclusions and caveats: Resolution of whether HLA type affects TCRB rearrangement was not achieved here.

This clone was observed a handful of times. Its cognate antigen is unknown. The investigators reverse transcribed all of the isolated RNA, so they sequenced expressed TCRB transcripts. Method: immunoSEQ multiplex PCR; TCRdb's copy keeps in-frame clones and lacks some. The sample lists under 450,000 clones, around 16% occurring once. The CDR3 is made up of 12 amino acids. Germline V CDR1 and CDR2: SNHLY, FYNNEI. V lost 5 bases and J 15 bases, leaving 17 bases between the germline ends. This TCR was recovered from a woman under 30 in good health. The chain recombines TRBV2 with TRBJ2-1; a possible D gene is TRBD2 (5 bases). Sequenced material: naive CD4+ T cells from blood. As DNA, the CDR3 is TGTGCCAGCAGTCGGACCTTGGCCGGGGTGTTCTTC. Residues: CASSRTLAGVFF.